Sequencing of this TCR beta chain was carried out in a study of regulatory T cells in long-lasting Graves disease (dated by TCRdb to about 2021). The study in broad terms: Newly diagnosed Graves' disease patients had taken antithyroid drugs for less than 3 months. Patients with persistent Graves' disease were compared with patients with newly diagnosed Graves' disease using TCR sequencing and RNA sequencing of peripheral blood. The study was conducted in China and was registered as a clinical trial. A total of some 35 samples underwent TCR sequencing, from roughly 13 patients with persistent Graves' disease and some 20 patients with newly diagnosed Graves' disease. The paper as a whole reports these results and caveats: Only the TCR beta chain was sequenced and analyzed. A larger number of public clonotypes was shared among persistent patients (around 2,700) than among newly diagnosed patients (over 850). Compared with newly diagnosed patients, patients with persistent Graves' disease had lower TCR Shannon entropy and fewer highly expanded clones, which suggests clonal expansion. Because the primary lesion, thyroid tissue, could not be accessed, the study looked at peripheral blood alone. The authors noted that the small sample size was a limitation that may lower accuracy.

The table lists this clonotype with many counts. Its recognized antigen is unknown. Base qualities are not recorded, but no much larger clone differs from it by a single base. In light of the paper, this sample's time point label describes: newly diagnosed GD, antithyroid drugs for less than 3 months. RNA was extracted from PBMCs in TRIzol for both TCR sequencing and RNA sequencing. The diagnosis of Graves' disease followed American Thyroid Association guidelines. Recruitment of patients was carried out at an endocrinology department in Xi'an, China. Each patient gave 7 to 9.5 milliliters of peripheral blood, collected in an EDTA anticoagulant tube. Ficoll Paque Plus density gradient separation was used to isolate PBMCs, and no further T cell sorting was performed. An Agilent 2100 Bioanalyzer and agarose gel were used to check RNA quality, while a NanoDrop 2000 measured RNA concentration. Receptor amplification or capture employed multiplex PCR. The reads were generated on an Illumina HiSeq 4000. iRepertoire HTBI primers and Arm-PCR amplification of CDR3 regions were used to construct TCR beta libraries. Gel purification was performed on PCR products prior to sequencing. In the paper's pipeline: Across samples, roughly 60 TRBV and approximately 15 TRBJ segments were identified and used for gene usage analysis of CDR3 amino acid clonotypes. COPE and FqMerger were used to merge filtered high-quality paired reads into contigs. BLAST was used to align contigs to IMGT TRBV, TRBD and TRBJ reference genes, with CDR3 defined following IMGT. Any clonotype with a frequency above 0.1% was classified as a highly expanded clone. Shannon entropy served as the measure of repertoire diversity, while the Gini coefficient captured V-J evenness. A clonotype was considered public if more than one individual shared it. Using fastp at Q25 and MiXCR, TCRdb reprocessed the public reads and kept productive beta chains. Each record represents a unique CDR3 protein, reported with the most common genes and DNA among its rows. The authors' filters were not applied to this entry. The sample table holds 510,000 or so distinct CDR3 sequences, of which around 11% were seen once. Clones ranked in the top ten supply approximately 9% of the sample.

The same data also went into a second study, on T cells in Graves' hyperthyroidism and ophthalmopathy. Taken from the second paper: Stable Graves' hyperthyroidism was defined as the absence of progression to ophthalmopathy over 18 months of follow-up. The hyperthyroidism patients were between 18 and 65 years old and newly diagnosed, with a disease duration of less than 2 months. The study excluded patients with uncontrolled infections, other autoimmune diseases, pregnancy or lactation. Diagnoses were based on clinical symptoms, serum thyroxine and TRAb, thyroid ultrasound and orbital computed tomography. The TCR CDR3 was subjected to a first round of RT-PCR using the HTBI primer set and the Qiagen OneStep RT-PCR kit. Most expanded thyroid clonotypes (frequency above 0.001) were also found in blood, which suggests that blood repertoires may mirror thyroid immune responses. A model built on a 13 V-J signature distinguished ophthalmopathy from stable hyperthyroidism, reaching 87.88% sensitivity and around 81% specificity in cross-validation and 80%/75% in testing. In validation, progression to ophthalmopathy was predicted by the model with 70.59% sensitivity and 72% to 85% specificity, a median of about 6.8 months before onset. To identify TCR V-J signatures that set the groups apart, the researchers used a discovery cohort of more than 95 patients, made up of 40 to 45 with Graves' ophthalmopathy and 55 to 65 with stable Graves' hyperthyroidism. An independent validation cohort of 18 to 20 hyperthyroidism patients and approximately 16 patients who later progressed to ophthalmopathy tested prospective prediction of ophthalmopathy. The 75 to 100 discovery patients were divided at random into training and test sets in a 7:3 ratio. In addition, the study compared T-cell repertoires in thyroid tissue and in blood from over 5 Graves' hyperthyroidism patients. After blood sampling, hyperthyroidism patients were treated with methimazole at a starting dose of 30 mg daily, and ophthalmopathy patients were treated with high-dose intravenous methylprednisolone. The libraries were constructed in a second round of multiplex PCR and then size-selected and purified. Libraries were sequenced paired-end with 100 bp reads on an Illumina HiSeq2000. Raw data were processed with SOAPnuke, discarding reads with adapters, uncalled bases, mean Phred below 15, or no exact constant-primer or identifier match. High-quality paired reads were merged with COPE v1.2.5, and unique nucleotide sequences were defined as clonotypes. MiTCR v1.1 was used to align clonotypes to the IMGT TRBV, TRBD and TRBJ reference segments. The analysis included only V-J combinations with a frequency above 0.0001, which together covered 99% to 99.2% of the repertoires. The TCS score was defined as the ratio of F50 (clonal expansion) to E x V (chaos), calculated using BLOSUM62-based TCRdist between CDR3 peptides within each V-J. Welch's t-statistics and random forest reduced around 510 V-J features to roughly 13, which were used in a naive Bayes classifier (R e1071). Sample size was not statistically predetermined, and investigators were not blinded to group allocation. According to the paper, TCR Vbeta CDR3 sequencing was carried out on 120 to 150 peripheral blood samples, which came from approximately 41 ophthalmopathy, around 75 hyperthyroidism and roughly 17 progressor patients.

This receptor was obtained from a woman aged 25 to 39 with Graves disease. Donor details come from another sample of the same person, matched by shared clones. The sequencing here drew on peripheral blood mononuclear cells (PBMCs), taken at new diagnosis, from a patient treated with antithyroid drugs.

Here the CDR3 is given as CASSQGAYQPQHF. The DNA sequence reads TGTGCCAGCAGTCAGGGGGCTTATCAGCCCCAGCATTTT. The chain couples TRBV11-2 to TRBJ1-5; TRBD1 lines up with 8 middle nucleotides. From the cysteine through the phenylalanine, the CDR3 covers 13 amino acids. Of the read, only the CDR3 DNA is kept; its 39 bases are in frame from base 1. V ends up 6 bases short and J 5 bases short, with an unmatched junction base count of 3. For CDR1 and CDR2, the germline V gene lists SGHAT and FQNNGV.